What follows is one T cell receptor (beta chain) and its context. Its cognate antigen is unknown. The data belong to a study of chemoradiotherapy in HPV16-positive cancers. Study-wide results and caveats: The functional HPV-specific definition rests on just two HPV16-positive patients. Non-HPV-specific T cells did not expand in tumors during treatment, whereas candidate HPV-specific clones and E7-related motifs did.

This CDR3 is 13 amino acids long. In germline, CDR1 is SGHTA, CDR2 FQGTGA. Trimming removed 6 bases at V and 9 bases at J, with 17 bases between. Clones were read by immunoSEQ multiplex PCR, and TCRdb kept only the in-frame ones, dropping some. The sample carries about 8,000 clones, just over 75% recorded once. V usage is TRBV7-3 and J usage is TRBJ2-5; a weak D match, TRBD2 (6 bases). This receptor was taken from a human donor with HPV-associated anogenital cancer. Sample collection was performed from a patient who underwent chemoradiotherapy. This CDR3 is CASSPNSGTSQYF. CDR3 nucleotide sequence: TGTGCCAGCAGTCCGAACTCCGGGACTTCCCAGTACTTC.